The 9 T cell receptor beta chains in this list originate from one sample, sequenced in a study of shared clonotypes between healthy human individuals. Some clones are missing from TCRdb's copy, which holds only in-frame ones; the method was immunoSEQ multiplex PCR. Of about 2.4 million clones listed, roughly 92% are singletons. The sample was naive CD4+ T cells sorted from blood. The subset is: CD45RA+ positively selected. All receptors derive from a man aged 18 to 29 in good health.

Details on this clone: Other nucleotide sequences in the sample specify the same CDR3. V is TRBV5-1 and J is TRBJ2-3, with D possibly TRBD1 on 6 matching bases. The CDR3 sequence is 13 residues long. The ends were cut back, 3 bases at V and 4 bases at J, with 9 bases in the middle. Per the germline V gene, CDR1 is SGHRS and CDR2 is YFSETQ. The CDR3 DNA is TGCGCCAGCAGCTCAGGGGTGGCAGATACGCAGTATTTT. This codes for CASSSGVADTQYF.

Here the CDR3 reads CASSGQGKGEQYF. The CDR3 coding sequence is TGTGCCAGCAGTGGACAGGGAAAGGGCGAGCAGTACTTC. This chain uses TRBV6-6 with TRBJ2-7; TRBD1 matches at 8 bases. The junction had 6 bases not matched to a gene; V was cut back by 5 bases and J by 6 bases. This CDR3 comprises 13 residues. Germline CDR1 MNHNY, CDR2 SVGAGI (reference sequence).

The chain links TRBV18 to TRBJ2-5; TRBD1 might be the D (5 bases). The germline V gene has CDR1 KGHSH and CDR2 LQKENI. V was trimmed by 6 bases and J by 3 bases, leaving 8 bases between them. The CDR3 has 12 amino acids. The CDR3 region is CASSLGEETQYF. As DNA, the CDR3 is TGTGCCAGCTCTCTAGGGGAAGAGACCCAGTACTTC.

The CDR3 nucleotides are TGCGCCAGCATGGGGGGCGCGGTCCCTAATGAAAAACTGTTTTTT. This sequence encodes CASMGGAVPNEKLFF. V is TRBV5-1 and J is TRBJ1-4, with D maybe TRBD1 (6 bases). Germline CDR1 is SGHRS and CDR2 is YFSETQ. The CDR3 has 15 residues. Trimming cost V 6 bases and J 3 bases, with 15 bases left between them.

This chain uses TRBV2 with TRBJ2-4; TRBD1 aligns across 8 bases. The V gene's germline CDR1 is SNHLY and CDR2 FYNNEI. The V and J ends lost 4 bases and 6 bases, in that order; junction bases with no gene match: 5. This CDR3 comprises 14 residues. The DNA for the CDR3 is TGTGCCAGCAGTGTCGGGCAGGGGGCAAACATTCAGTACTTC. It yields the protein CASSVGQGANIQYF.

V usage is TRBV15 and J usage is TRBJ2-7, with D perhaps matching TRBD1 or TRBD2 (5 bases each). With 5 bases removed from V and 4 bases from J, the gap between germline ends came to 9 bases. This CDR3 is 12 amino acids long. CDR1 LNHNV and CDR2 YYDKDF come from the germline V gene (reference sequence). CDR3 nucleotide sequence: TGTGCCACCAGCCTCGAGGGGTACGAGCAGTACTTC. This encodes CATSLEGYEQYF.

The V and J genes are TRBV10-3 and TRBJ1-2, with TRBD1 as a possible D gene (5 bases). Deletions cut 8 bases from V and 4 bases from J, with 14 bases between. Germline CDR1 is ENHRY and CDR2 is SYGVKD. The CDR3 length is 13 residues. The CDR3 sequence: CAIRPDSAYGYTF. The CDR3 DNA reads TGTGCCATCCGACCCGACAGTGCCTATGGCTACACCTTC.

The chain is built from TRBV5-1 and TRBJ1-2; 9 nucleotides match TRBD1. Germline assignment: CDR1 SGHRS and CDR2 YFSETQ. With 5 bases clipped from V and 2 bases from J, the junction kept 4 bases outside the gene matches. CDR3 length: 14 amino acids. The CDR3 region is CASRSGTGNYGYTF. CDR3 in DNA: TGCGCCAGCAGATCCGGGACAGGGAACTATGGCTACACCTTC.

V and J are TRBV5-6 and TRBJ1-2, with D unresolved. The CDR3 loop spans 14 amino acids. The V and J ends lost 0 bases and 8 bases respectively, with 14 bases between them. Germline V gene lookup returns CDR1 SGHDT and CDR2 YYEEEE. The CDR3 spells CASSLAWALGGYTF. As DNA, the CDR3 is TGTGCCAGCAGCTTGGCCTGGGCATTGGGGGGCTACACCTTC.